Presented here are 32 T cell receptor beta chains from one specimen sequenced in a study of a mutant IDH1 vaccine in newly diagnosed glioma. As to time point: baseline, week 1 (first vaccination visit). Treatment described: pre-vaccination baseline after standard-of-care therapy. Sequencing used immunoSEQ multiplex PCR; TCRdb keeps in-frame clones, though not all of them. The profile shows some 23,000 clones, approximately 93% of them singletons. This specimen consisted of PBMCs, obtained from a glioma patient treated with radiotherapy, temozolomide or both. Receptors originate from a middle-aged man with glioma.

V gene TRBV19 combines with J gene TRBJ2-5; 14 bases are a match to TRBD2. V was pared by 4 bases and J by 4 bases, with 5 bases of the junction left unmatched. The CDR3 runs 16 residues. Germline V CDR1 and CDR2: LNHDA, SQIVND (reference sequence). CDR3 in amino acids: CASSTGTSGSRETQYF. The CDR3 DNA follows: TGTGCCAGTAGTACTGGGACTAGCGGGAGCCGAGAGACCCAGTACTTC. The variable domain in full, with the rest retrieved from reference TRBV19 and TRBJ2-5, is DGGITQSPKYLFRKEGQNVTLSCEQNLNHDAMYWYRQDPGQGLRLIYYSQIVNDFQKGDIAEGYSVSREKKESFPLTVTSAQKNPTAFYLCASSTGTSGSRETQYFGPGTRLLVL.

Here the CDR3 DNA reads TGTGCCACCAGCAGAGATCGGGGCGAGCAGTACTTC. Translating it yields CATSRDRGEQYF. V and J are TRBV15 and TRBJ2-7; D is perhaps TRBD2 (5 bases). This CDR3 comprises 12 residues. The germline CDR1 and CDR2 sequences are LNHNV and YYDKDF (reference sequence). Trimming removed 0 bases at V and 6 bases at J, with 6 bases between.

This clone was seen more than once but under ten times. This chain joins TRBV16 and TRBJ2-2; 9 bases are shared with TRBD1. The CDR3 is 17 residues long. Trimming at V came to 3 bases and at J to 5 bases, leaving 10 bases not matched to a gene. Germline V CDR1 and CDR2: KGHSY, FQNENV. CDR3 region: CASSHLPTGGLTGELFF. CDR3 DNA: TGTGCCAGCAGCCACTTACCAACAGGGGGCTTGACCGGGGAGCTGTTTTTT. The full variable domain, with the rest looked up from reference TRBV16 and TRBJ2-2, is GEEVAQTPKHLVRGEGQKAKLYCAPIKGHSYVFWYQQVLKNEFKFLISFQNENVFDETGMPKERFSAKCLPNSPCSLEIQATKLEDSAVYFCASSHLPTGGLTGELFFGEGSRLTVL.

The rearrangement joins TRBV6-6 to TRBJ2-2; the D gene is possibly TRBD1 (6 bases). This CDR3 is built from 13 residues. Germline V CDR1 and CDR2: MNHNY, SVGAGI (reference sequence). V lost 3 bases, J lost 5 bases, and 7 bases lay in between. The CDR3 is CASSYTGTGELFF. In DNA, the CDR3 is TGTGCCAGCAGTTATACAGGGACCGGGGAGCTGTTTTTT.

The chain has TRBV18 and TRBJ2-1, with D possibly being TRBD1 (7 bases). Germline assignment: CDR1 KGHSH and CDR2 LQKENI. V was cut by 0 bases and J by 3 bases, with 18 bases left in between. The CDR3 totals 18 residues. DNA of the CDR3: TGTGCCAGCTCACCACCGGGAGGAGGCAGGGGGGACTACAATGAGCAGTTCTTC. Translated, it gives CASSPPGGGRGDYNEQFF.

This chain uses TRBV7-2 with TRBJ2-1, with TRBD2 as a possible D gene (6 bases). Trimming stripped 3 bases from V and 4 bases from J, with 16 bases between. CDR1 is SGHTA, CDR2 FQGNSA, per germline. The length of the CDR3 is 16 residues. CDR3 in DNA: TGTGCCAGCAGCTTGCATTTTCGACTAGTTTACAATGAGCAGTTCTTC. It codes for CASSLHFRLVYNEQFF.

The gene calls are TRBV4-1 and TRBJ2-5; 10 bases match TRBD2. CDR3 length: 16 residues. V shed 0 bases and J 2 bases; nucleotides not matched to a gene: 3. Germline V gene data show CDR1 as MGHRA and CDR2 as YSYEKL. CDR3 coding DNA: TGCGCCAGCAGCCAAGACCTAGCGGGAGATCAAGAGACCCAGTACTTC. Translating it yields CASSQDLAGDQETQYF.

This clone showed up just once. One end of the junction does not line up with germline, which may come from a read error. The V call is TRBV5-1, the J call TRBJ2-5; 7 bases align to TRBD1. The V gene's germline CDR1 is SGHRS and CDR2 YFSETQ. The CDR3 extends over 16 amino acids. For the CDR3, the DNA is TGCGCCAGCAACTTGGACAGGACAAAATACCAAGAGACCCAGTACTTC. Amino acid sequence: CASNLDRTKYQETQYF.

J is TRBJ2-5 and V is TRBV6-6; 8 bases are shared with TRBD1. Germline trimming cut 2 bases from V and 4 bases from J; bases unmatched to any gene: 6. The CDR3 loop spans 15 amino acids. Germline CDR1 is MNHNY and CDR2 is SVGAGI (reference sequence). CDR3 sequence (DNA): TGTGCCAGCAGTTACCCGGACAGGGATGGAGAGACCCAGTACTTC. As protein: CASSYPDRDGETQYF.

CDR3 bases: TGTGCCAGCAGCTTTGTCAGGGGCGGGGAGCTGTTTTTT. Protein product: CASSFVRGGELFF. The rearrangement uses TRBV11-2 and TRBJ2-2; D may be TRBD1 (6 bases). The CDR3 spans 13 residues. With 3 bases removed from V and 7 bases from J, the gap between germline ends came to 9 bases. Per germline, CDR1 SGHAT and CDR2 FQNNGV.

This chain joins TRBV29-1 and TRBJ1-1, with D possibly matching TRBD1 (5 bases). CDR3 size: 10 residues. The germline gives CDR1 SQVTM, CDR2 ANQGSEA. V lost 6 bases to trimming and J lost 7 bases, with 9 bases between them. CDR3 bases: TGCAGCGTAAATCAGGGTGAAGCTTTCTTT. This sequence encodes CSVNQGEAFF.

The rearrangement links TRBV6-6 to TRBJ2-5; the D is unclear. Trimming removed 4 bases from V and 5 bases from J, with 20 bases in between. Germline V lookup: CDR1 MNHNY, CDR2 SVGAGI (reference sequence). This CDR3 is built from 16 residues. The DNA for the CDR3 is TGTGCCAGCAGTTTCCCCGGGCAGGCCAGCAAGGAGACCCAGTACTTC. Protein sequence: CASSFPGQASKETQYF.

J is TRBJ2-7 and V is TRBV15; 7 bases line up with TRBD2. Germline CDR1 is LNHNV and CDR2 is YYDKDF (reference sequence). After removal of 0 bases from V and 0 bases from J, the junction contained 5 bases not matched to a gene. CDR3 length: 16 amino acids. In DNA, the CDR3 is TGTGCCACCAGCAGAGAATTAACGGGAGGCTCCTACGAGCAGTACTTC. Amino acids: CATSRELTGGSYEQYF.

The chain couples TRBV14 to TRBJ1-4; 7 bases are a match to TRBD1. The V gene's germline CDR1 is SGHDN and CDR2 FVKESK. Trimming at V came to 4 bases and at J to 8 bases, leaving 7 bases not matched to a gene. The CDR3 has 14 amino acids. The CDR3 sequence: CASSRGTVGEKLFF. The DNA for the CDR3 is TGTGCCAGCAGCCGAGGGACAGTCGGAGAAAAACTGTTTTTT.

This chain uses TRBV11-3 with TRBJ1-1, with D perhaps matching TRBD1 (5 bases). CDR3 size: 12 residues. Germline V gene sequence: CDR1 SGHNT, CDR2 YENEEA. The ends were cut back, 7 bases at V and 10 bases at J, with 16 bases in the middle. The CDR3, as DNA: TGTGCCAGCAAGGGCGGAGACAGCCCAGCTTTCTTT. Its protein is CASKGGDSPAFF.

V usage is TRBV14 and J usage is TRBJ2-1, with a tentative D call TRBD1 (8 bases). Trimming took 5 bases from V and 1 from J, leaving 12 bases between them. Germline lookup yields CDR1 SGHDN and CDR2 FVKESK. This CDR3 contains 15 residues. This CDR3 is CASSKQGGSYNEQFF. The CDR3 nucleotides are TGTGCCAGCAGCAAACAGGGGGGGTCCTACAATGAGCAGTTCTTC.

The V gene is TRBV6-6, the J gene TRBJ1-5; the D gene is possibly TRBD1 (5 bases). Trimming left V 8 bases short and J 2 bases short, with 19 bases between. Germline V gives CDR1 MNHNY, CDR2 SVGAGI (reference sequence). The CDR3 is 16 amino acids. CDR3 protein: CASAAILGLGNQPQHF. Here the CDR3 DNA reads TGTGCCAGCGCGGCGATATTGGGGCTCGGCAATCAGCCCCAGCATTTT.

The rearrangement uses TRBV13 and TRBJ1-1, with D perhaps TRBD1 (5 bases). V was pared by 1 base and J by 1 base, with 13 bases between. The CDR3 runs 16 residues. CDR1 PRHDT and CDR2 FYEKMQ come from the germline V gene (reference sequence). The CDR3 sequence: CASSLVKEGPNTEAFF. CDR3 bases: TGTGCCAGCAGCTTAGTTAAGGAGGGGCCGAACACTGAAGCTTTCTTT.

V usage is TRBV19 and J usage is TRBJ1-2; TRBD1 is a possible D gene (5 bases). CDR3 size: 15 residues. The germline V and J ends were trimmed by 0 bases and 2 bases, with 10 bases remaining between them. Germline V CDR1 and CDR2: LNHDA, SQIVND (reference sequence). CDR3 in DNA: TGTGCCAGTAGTATAGAGGGACGCGGCAACTATGGCTACACCTTC. Translated, it gives CASSIEGRGNYGYTF.

V usage is TRBV29-1 and J usage is TRBJ2-7; D might be TRBD2 (6 bases). CDR3 size: 14 residues. Germline CDR1 SQVTM, CDR2 ANQGSEA. Trimming took off 2 bases at V and 4 bases at J, with 15 bases between the two ends. DNA of the CDR3: TGCAGCGTTGAAATGGGACTTTCCCCTTACGAGCAGTACTTC. Translated, it gives CSVEMGLSPYEQYF.

The rearrangement links TRBV6-1 to TRBJ2-7; TRBD1 matches at 8 bases. V shed 7 bases, J shed 4 bases, and the junction held 9 bases outside the gene matches. CDR1 and CDR2 (germline): MNHNS, SASEGT. The CDR3 is 14 residues long. DNA for the CDR3: TGTGCCAGCAATATGGACAGGGTGTCGTACGAGCAGTACTTC. Protein product: CASNMDRVSYEQYF.

This chain connects TRBV7-3 to TRBJ2-6; D possibly matches TRBD1 or TRBD2 (5 bases each). This CDR3 has 15 residues. Trimming stripped 4 bases from V and 4 bases from J, with 11 bases between. Germline CDR1 reads SGHTA; CDR2 reads FQGTGA. CDR3: CASSSTGPGANVLTF. DNA for the CDR3: TGTGCCAGCAGCTCGACGGGGCCCGGGGCCAACGTCCTGACTTTC.

The V and J genes are TRBV6-6 and TRBJ1-5; TRBD1 matches at 7 bases. Germline values: CDR1 MNHNY, CDR2 SVGAGI (reference sequence). The V and J ends lost 9 bases and 1 base, in that order; junction bases with no gene match: 6. The CDR3 length is 14 residues. In DNA, the CDR3 is TGTGCCAGTACAGGGGATACCAGCAATCAGCCCCAGCATTTT. Residues: CASTGDTSNQPQHF.

V is TRBV27 and J is TRBJ2-2; possibly TRBD2 for D (5 bases). Germline CDR1 MNHEY, CDR2 SMNVEV (reference sequence). This CDR3 has 15 residues. With 7 bases removed from V and 6 bases from J, the gap between germline ends came to 18 bases. CDR3 DNA sequence: TGTGCCAGCACCCGGGGAAGGTTGGACGCCGGGGAGCTGTTTTTT. Translated, it gives CASTRGRLDAGELFF.

The rearrangement uses TRBV6-1 and TRBJ2-5; 11 bases are shared with TRBD2. CDR1 MNHNS and CDR2 SASEGT come from the germline V gene. This CDR3 spans 18 amino acids. Trimming removed 2 bases from V and 5 bases from J; junction bases left unmatched: 13. CDR3: CASSERRTSGSPQETQYF. Here the CDR3 DNA reads TGTGCCAGCAGTGAAAGGAGAACTAGCGGGAGCCCCCAGGAGACCCAGTACTTC.

This clone was seen once. The rearrangement joins TRBV19 to TRBJ1-2; 10 bases are a match to TRBD1. The CDR3 loop spans 12 amino acids. Germline V gene sequence: CDR1 LNHDA, CDR2 SQIVND (reference sequence). The J segment lost 12 bases and the V segment lost 10 bases, leaving 11 bases of the junction unmatched. DNA of the CDR3: TGTGCCACAGCCGGGACAGGGGATATCCACACCTTC. Amino acids: CATAGTGDIHTF.

The chain is built from TRBV21-1 and TRBJ1-5. TRBV21-1 is a recognized pseudogene. The CDR3 is made up of 14 amino acids. The CDR3 spells CASSTGTENQPQHF. DNA for the CDR3: TGTGCCAGCAGCACTGGGACGGAGAATCAGCCCCAGCATTTT.

The chain uses TRBV5-1 and TRBJ2-7; 11 bases line up with TRBD1. Germline values: CDR1 SGHRS, CDR2 YFSETQ. The CDR3 is 18 amino acids. V gave up 1 base and J gave up 4 bases; unmatched junction bases: 13. In nucleotides, the CDR3 is TGCGCCAGCAGCTTGTCGACTTCCCGGACAGGGGGCGGGTACGAGCAGTACTTC. Translating gives CASSLSTSRTGGGYEQYF. The full variable domain, its missing parts supplied by reference TRBV5-1 and TRBJ2-7, is KAGVTQTPRYLIKTRGQQVTLSCSPISGHRSVSWYQQTPGQGLQFLFEYFSETQRNKGNFPGRFSGRQFSNSRSEMNVSTLELGDSALYLCASSLSTSRTGGGYEQYFGPGTRLTVT.

The rearrangement links TRBV29-1 to TRBJ1-1; unclear D gene. The CDR3 is 14 amino acids. Germline V lookup: CDR1 SQVTM, CDR2 ANQGSEA. V was clipped by 4 bases and J by 4 bases, with 16 bases between them. Written as DNA, the CDR3 is TGCAGCGTTGTAGTGGAGAATAGAATCACTGAAGCTTTCTTT. It specifies CSVVVENRITEAFF.

The V and J genes are TRBV2 and TRBJ2-3, with unresolved D. CDR1 is SNHLY, CDR2 FYNNEI, per germline. This CDR3 has 12 residues. Trimming cost V 2 bases and J 8 bases, with 8 bases left between them. The CDR3 sequence: CASSEYSTTQYF. In DNA form, the CDR3 reads TGTGCCAGCAGTGAATATAGTACTACGCAGTATTTT.

The chain recombines TRBV5-6 with TRBJ2-2, with D perhaps TRBD1 (6 bases). Germline CDR1 and CDR2: SGHDT and YYEEEE. The CDR3 has 14 amino acids. The V and J ends lost 6 bases and 10 bases respectively, with 19 bases between them. The DNA of the CDR3 is TGTGCCAGCAACATCCGGGACACCCGGTTGGAGCTGTTTTTT. This gives the protein CASNIRDTRLELFF.

The genes are TRBV27 and TRBJ2-7; D possibly corresponds to TRBD2 (6 bases). The CDR3 runs 15 residues. The germline CDR1 and CDR2 sequences are MNHEY and SMNVEV (reference sequence). Trimming removed 1 base at V and 3 bases at J, with 13 bases between. CDR3 loop: CASSLLRGRNYEQYF. In DNA, the CDR3 is TGTGCCAGCAGTTTATTGCGGGGTCGGAACTACGAGCAGTACTTC.